Included here is one TCR beta chain sequence, with context. Cohorts were assigned according to the clinical history that participants reported. Recovery among Cohort 3 donors was established by two negative PCRs, clearance, or symptom resolution. The data are from a study of blood T cell repertoires in COVID-19. Per the original methods: Reference gene primers were amplified, and this amplification served to estimate nucleated cell counts. The method was immunoSEQ multiplex PCR; TCRdb's version includes in-frame clones alone and lacks a portion of them. That table furnishes V, J and clone size, whereas the DNA furnished D and trimming. The sample lists 400,000 to 500,000 clones, more than 75% occurring once. The CDR3 length is 15 residues. V dropped 5 bases and J dropped 10 bases, with 21 bases sitting between them. CDR1 and CDR2 from the germline V gene are MNHEY and SVGAGI.

The sequenced sample was PBMCs or T cells enriched from blood (not recorded which). The chain couples TRBV6-5 to TRBJ1-5; perhaps TRBD1 as D (5 bases). This clonotype was obtained from a middle-aged woman who had recovered from COVID-19. CDR3 in amino acids: CASSLRDGLLEPQHF. The DNA for the CDR3 is TGTGCCAGCAGTCTGCGGGACGGCCTACTGGAACCCCAGCATTTT.